There are a few counts of the clone carrying this TCR beta chain. Its matching antigen is unknown. TCRdb itself ran the reads through MiXCR, one entry per CDR3 protein. Among tens of thousands of distinct CDR3 sequences listed, 20% to 25% were seen once. The V gene lost 0 bases and the J gene lost 1 base, with 7 bases spanning the gap. Germline CDR1 is SGHNT and CDR2 is YYREEE (reference sequence). The CDR3 has 14 residues. The data derive from a study of T cell repertoires in cytomegalovirus infection. Study-level results: HLA-C-restricted TCR beta clonotypes specific for CMV led the ex vivo response.

The source of this sequence is a human donor in good health (CMV status not recorded). Some clones in this sample may be carry-over from other donors' samples. This sequence joins TRBV5-4 and TRBJ1-1; D not certain. Material: PBMCs, sequenced either directly or after in vitro stimulation (not recorded which). The CDR3 sequence is CASSLDPENTEAFF. As DNA, the CDR3 is TGTGCCAGCAGCTTGGATCCAGAGAACACTGAAGCTTTCTTT.